This TCR beta chain was found in a study of blood T cell repertoires in COVID-19. In the study overall: Acute and convalescent COVID-19 specimens originated in the United States, Italy and Spain. Sample material is recorded as cDNA or gDNA derived from T cells, B-cell-depleted T cells, or PBMCs.

Germline assignment: CDR1 SGHTA and CDR2 FQGNSA. The V gene lost 2 bases and the J gene lost 7 bases, with 9 bases spanning the gap. The CDR3 has 13 residues. As processed by the authors: Cell counts per sample came from amplifying reference gene primers. The method was immunoSEQ multiplex PCR; TCRdb's version includes in-frame clones alone and lacks a portion of them. V, J and clone size were drawn from that table, and D and trimming were deduced from the DNA. This sample has under 200,000 clones; roughly 89% occur once, and the top ten carry over 3.5%. The chain recombines TRBV7-2 with TRBJ1-5; D gene ambiguous. This clonotype originated in a young man with active or convalescent COVID-19. Sequencing was performed on peripheral blood. In DNA, the CDR3 is TGTGCCAGCAGCTTAAGCGGGTTCCAGCCCCAGCATTTT. It specifies CASSLSGFQPQHF.